The rows below give T cell receptor beta chains drawn from one sample of a study of cytomegalovirus exposure and HLA in healthy donors. Libraries were prepared by immunoSEQ multiplex PCR; TCRdb keeps only in-frame clonotypes and omits some of them. The sample records about 240,000 clones, approximately 90% being singletons. Sequenced material: PBMCs. All receptors come from a man between 18 and 35 years old in good health and CMV-seronegative. CDR3s include the opening cysteine and the closing phenylalanine or tryptophan. A D gene is named only where the DNA matches it firmly. Not every row has a clone size; where given, it reads once, few, many or a size class.

>NA|TRBJ2-7|TRBV5-1|NA
CASSLDRDPHEQYF
TGCGCCAGCAGCTTGGACAGGGACCCCCACGAGCAGTACTTC
>NA|TRBJ2-6|TRBV9|NA
CASSEAPGGPSSGANVLTF
TGTGCCAGCAGCGAGGCCCCCGGGGGTCCGAGCTCTGGGGCCAACGTCCTGACTTTC
>once|TRBJ2-7|TRBV15|TRBD1
CATSLGQGDEQYF
TGTGCCACCTCCCTTGGACAGGGTGACGAGCAGTACTTC
>NA|TRBJ2-3|TRBV4-2|TRBD2
CASSQDTSGTDTQYF
TGTGCCAGCAGCCAAGATACTAGCGGCACAGATACGCAGTATTTT
>NA|TRBJ2-1|TRBV29-1|TRBD1
CSARPDRGIQFF
TGCAGCGCTCGACCGGACAGGGGCATACAGTTCTTC
>NA|TRBJ2-5|TRBV7-9|NA
CASSLRRAETQYF
TGTGCCAGCAGCTTACGCAGGGCTGAGACCCAGTACTTC
>NA|TRBJ1-5|TRBV6-1|NA
CASSDRGGRQPQHF
TGTGCCAGCAGTGATCGTGGGGGCCGGCAGCCCCAGCATTTT
>NA|TRBJ2-7|TRBV11-2|TRBD1
CASSLLGTGGFEQYF
TGTGCCAGCAGCTTACTTGGGACAGGGGGCTTCGAGCAGTACTTC
>NA|TRBJ1-2|TRBV6-6|NA
CASMGQGNYGYTF
TGTGCCAGCATGGGGCAGGGTAACTATGGCTACACCTTC
>NA|TRBJ2-2|TRBV7-9|TRBD2
CASSSGLAGSNTGELFF
TGTGCCAGCAGCTCGGGACTAGCGGGCTCGAACACCGGGGAGCTGTTTTTT
>NA|TRBJ1-3|TRBV11-2|NA
CASSFGSSGNTIYF
TGTGCCAGCAGCTTTGGTAGCTCTGGAAACACCATATATTTT
>NA|TRBJ2-1|TRBV28|TRBD1
CASSSTGSDLNEQFF
TGTGCCAGCAGTTCGACAGGGTCGGACCTCAATGAGCAGTTCTTC
>NA|TRBJ2-7|TRBV27|TRBD2
CASRLTSGNYYEQYF
TGTGCCAGCAGGCTGACTAGCGGGAATTACTACGAGCAGTACTTC
>NA|TRBJ2-7|TRBV10-3|TRBD2
CAIGEGLDLTKQYF
TGTGCCATCGGGGAGGGACTAGACCTTACGAAGCAGTACTTC
>once|TRBJ2-7|TRBV11-2|TRBD1
CASSLEGLGQGFYEQYF
TGTGCCAGCAGCTTAGAGGGTTTGGGACAGGGCTTCTACGAGCAGTACTTC
>NA|TRBJ1-1|TRBV6-5|NA
CASSYDQGMNTEAFF
TGTGCCAGCAGTTACGATCAGGGTATGAACACTGAAGCTTTCTTT
>NA|TRBJ2-3|TRBV5-1|NA
CASSSSPAGGGTDTQYF
TGCGCCAGCAGCTCCTCTCCCGCGGGCGGGGGCACAGATACGCAGTATTTT
>NA|TRBJ2-7|TRBV27|TRBD2
CASSFSGLAENYEQYF
TGTGCCAGCAGTTTCTCGGGACTAGCGGAGAACTACGAGCAGTACTTC
>once|TRBJ2-1|TRBV9|TRBD2
CASSVAGGLSNEQFF
TGTGCCAGCAGCGTAGCGGGGGGGCTTTCTAATGAGCAGTTCTTC
>NA|TRBJ2-7|TRBV5-5|TRBD1
CASSHPTGTVSYEQYF
TGTGCCAGCTCCCACCCCACCGGGACAGTGTCATACGAGCAGTACTTC
>NA|TRBJ1-6|TRBV11-2|NA
CASSLMQMNNSPLHF
TGTGCCAGCAGCTTAATGCAGATGAATAATTCACCCCTCCACTTT
>once|TRBJ2-1|TRBV12-5|TRBD2
CASGSGLAGVSYNEQFF
TGTGCTAGTGGCTCGGGACTAGCGGGAGTCTCCTACAATGAGCAGTTCTTC
>NA|TRBJ2-7|TRBV18|TRBD2
CASSALREGPYEQYF
TGTGCCAGCTCGGCGCTGCGGGAGGGCCCCTACGAGCAGTACTTC
>NA|TRBJ2-5|TRBV5-1|TRBD2
CASSGEGRQETQYF
TGCGCCAGCAGCGGGGAGGGACGGCAAGAGACCCAGTACTTC
>NA|TRBJ2-7|TRBV27|TRBD1
CASTLTGGKYYEQYF
TGTGCCAGCACCCTAACAGGGGGCAAATATTACGAGCAGTACTTC
>NA|TRBJ2-1|TRBV10-3|NA
CAISESGGDLLVF
TGTGCCATCAGTGAGTCAGGGGGGGATTTGTTGGTCTTC
>NA|TRBJ1-2|TRBV5-1|NA
CASSLGSEDDYTF
TGCGCCAGCAGCTTAGGTTCAGAGGATGACTACACCTTC
>NA|TRBJ2-7|TRBV5-6|TRBD2
CASSFGTTDYEQYF
TGTGCCAGCAGCTTCGGGACTACTGACTACGAGCAGTACTTC